This is a list of T cell receptor beta chains from one sample in a study of T-cell memory formation after mild COVID-19. Each CDR3 protein is one row after TCRdb ran MiXCR on the 5' RACE reads. The table shows 90,000 to 120,000 distinct CDR3 sequences, with about an eighth occurring only once. The sample comprised PBMCs or a T cell subset sorted from them (not recorded which). The source of these receptors is a man younger than 35 who had mild COVID-19 (a few samples of this study predate the infection). Cell type and time point are not known. Both conserved end residues are part of each CDR3. The order of the fields is J gene, clone size, D gene, V gene, CDR3 protein, CDR3 DNA. The D gene is left open where the match is weak. A clone size is listed for some rows: how often the clone was seen (once, few, many), or a class if it is expanded.

J gene: TRBJ2-2; clone size: -; D gene: -; V gene: TRBV7-9; CDR3 protein: CASSLQDDTGELFF; CDR3 DNA: TGTGCCAGCAGCTTGCAGGACGACACCGGGGAGCTGTTTTTT
J gene: TRBJ1-1; clone size: -; D gene: -; V gene: TRBV7-2; CDR3 protein: CASSLERAGEAFF; CDR3 DNA: TGTGCCAGCAGCTTAGAGAGGGCAGGGGAAGCTTTCTTT
J gene: TRBJ2-2; clone size: -; D gene: TRBD1; V gene: TRBV7-9; CDR3 protein: CASSPGQGANTGELFF; CDR3 DNA: TGTGCCAGCAGCCCGGGACAGGGGGCGAACACCGGGGAGCTGTTTTTT
J gene: TRBJ1-2; clone size: -; D gene: TRBD1; V gene: TRBV12-3/TRBV12-4; CDR3 protein: CASSGDRGYGYTF; CDR3 DNA: TGTGCCAGCAGTGGGGACAGGGGCTATGGCTACACCTTC
J gene: TRBJ2-5; clone size: -; D gene: -; V gene: TRBV6-1; CDR3 protein: CASSESGGWETQYF; CDR3 DNA: TGTGCCAGCAGTGAATCGGGCGGGTGGGAGACCCAGTACTTC
J gene: TRBJ2-3; clone size: many; D gene: TRBD2; V gene: TRBV7-9; CDR3 protein: CASSTAGPGAGASGSTDTQYF; CDR3 DNA: TGTGCCAGCAGTACCGCCGGACCCGGAGCGGGGGCATCCGGGAGCACAGATACGCAGTATTTT
J gene: TRBJ2-4; clone size: -; D gene: -; V gene: TRBV2; CDR3 protein: CASSEPADANIQYF; CDR3 DNA: TGTGCCAGCAGTGAGCCGGCTGACGCAAACATTCAGTACTTC
J gene: TRBJ2-7; clone size: few; D gene: TRBD2; V gene: TRBV4-3; CDR3 protein: CASSQDSSGGSYEQYF; CDR3 DNA: TGCGCCAGCAGCCAAGATAGTAGCGGGGGCTCCTACGAGCAGTACTTC
J gene: TRBJ2-2; clone size: -; D gene: -; V gene: TRBV5-1; CDR3 protein: CASSTTGSPNTGELFF; CDR3 DNA: TGCGCCAGCAGCACGACCGGATCCCCGAACACCGGGGAGCTGTTTTTT
J gene: TRBJ2-7; clone size: -; D gene: TRBD1; V gene: TRBV9; CDR3 protein: CASSEGQGLYEQYF; CDR3 DNA: TGTGCCAGCAGCGAGGGACAGGGGCTCTACGAGCAGTACTTC
J gene: TRBJ2-1; clone size: -; D gene: -; V gene: TRBV7-2; CDR3 protein: CASSFPGGYNEQFF; CDR3 DNA: TGTGCCAGCAGCTTCCCTGGGGGCTACAATGAGCAGTTCTTC
J gene: TRBJ2-1; clone size: -; D gene: -; V gene: TRBV29-1; CDR3 protein: CSVEGKANEQFF; CDR3 DNA: TGCAGCGTTGAAGGCAAGGCAAATGAGCAGTTCTTC
J gene: TRBJ2-7; clone size: few; D gene: TRBD1; V gene: TRBV7-9; CDR3 protein: CASRGQGDFYEQYF; CDR3 DNA: TGTGCCAGCAGAGGACAGGGTGATTTCTACGAGCAGTACTTC
J gene: TRBJ2-3; clone size: -; D gene: TRBD2; V gene: TRBV25-1; CDR3 protein: CASNSGGVTDTQYF; CDR3 DNA: TGTGCCAGCAATAGCGGGGGGGTGACAGATACGCAGTATTTT
J gene: TRBJ2-1; clone size: many; D gene: -; V gene: TRBV11-2; CDR3 protein: CASSPVPGNEQFF; CDR3 DNA: TGTGCCAGCAGCCCCGTCCCGGGGAATGAGCAGTTCTTC
J gene: TRBJ2-2; clone size: many; D gene: -; V gene: TRBV7-2; CDR3 protein: CASSRGPGNTGELFF; CDR3 DNA: TGTGCCAGCAGCAGAGGGCCAGGGAACACCGGGGAGCTGTTTTTT
J gene: TRBJ2-1; clone size: -; D gene: TRBD2; V gene: TRBV7-6; CDR3 protein: CASSSSGGALNEQFF; CDR3 DNA: TGTGCCAGCAGCTCCAGCGGGGGGGCCTTGAATGAGCAGTTCTTC
J gene: TRBJ2-7; clone size: -; D gene: -; V gene: TRBV11-2; CDR3 protein: CASSRSDRDYEQYF; CDR3 DNA: TGTGCCAGCAGCCGTTCGGATAGGGACTACGAGCAGTACTTC
J gene: TRBJ2-5; clone size: -; D gene: TRBD1; V gene: TRBV25-1; CDR3 protein: CASRTGMETQYF; CDR3 DNA: TGTGCCAGTAGGACAGGGATGGAGACCCAGTACTTC
J gene: TRBJ1-1; clone size: -; D gene: -; V gene: TRBV4-1; CDR3 protein: CASSQIGRTEAFF; CDR3 DNA: TGCGCCAGCAGCCAGATAGGTCGCACTGAAGCTTTCTTT
J gene: TRBJ1-2; clone size: -; D gene: -; V gene: TRBV4-2; CDR3 protein: CASKGSSYYGYTF; CDR3 DNA: TGTGCCAGCAAGGGCAGCTCCTACTATGGCTACACCTTC
J gene: TRBJ2-4; clone size: few; D gene: -; V gene: TRBV4-3; CDR3 protein: CASSQATVGMKNIQYF; CDR3 DNA: TGCGCCAGCAGCCAAGCGACGGTAGGGATGAAAAACATTCAGTACTTC
J gene: TRBJ2-1; clone size: -; D gene: -; V gene: TRBV4-1; CDR3 protein: CASSQGSVNEQFF; CDR3 DNA: TGCGCCAGCAGCCAAGGCAGCGTGAATGAGCAGTTCTTC
J gene: TRBJ2-5; clone size: -; D gene: -; V gene: TRBV7-9; CDR3 protein: CASSPPGSNQETQYF; CDR3 DNA: TGTGCCAGCAGCCCCCCCGGCAGTAATCAGGAGACCCAGTACTTC
J gene: TRBJ2-1; clone size: few; D gene: -; V gene: TRBV4-3; CDR3 protein: CASSQEWRQPYYNEQFF; CDR3 DNA: TGCGCCAGCAGCCAAGAGTGGCGACAGCCCTACTACAATGAGCAGTTCTTC
J gene: TRBJ2-3; clone size: many; D gene: TRBD1; V gene: TRBV12-5; CDR3 protein: CASGLVLGGLQYF; CDR3 DNA: TGTGCTAGTGGTTTGGTACTAGGGGGCTTGCAGTATTTT
J gene: TRBJ2-1; clone size: few; D gene: TRBD2; V gene: TRBV4-3; CDR3 protein: CASSQDMGGGSYNEQFF; CDR3 DNA: TGCGCCAGCAGCCAAGATATGGGGGGGGGATCCTACAATGAGCAGTTCTTC
J gene: TRBJ2-2; clone size: -; D gene: -; V gene: TRBV30; CDR3 protein: CAWSVGAGTGELFF; CDR3 DNA: TGTGCCTGGAGTGTTGGGGCAGGCACCGGGGAGCTGTTTTTT
J gene: TRBJ1-2; clone size: -; D gene: -; V gene: TRBV12-3/TRBV12-4; CDR3 protein: CASTHAPDSLRWGYTF; CDR3 DNA: TGTGCCAGCACCCATGCCCCGGACAGTCTGAGATGGGGCTACACCTTC
J gene: TRBJ2-3; clone size: few; D gene: -; V gene: TRBV18; CDR3 protein: CASSPRDRTRDTQYF; CDR3 DNA: TGTGCCAGCTCACCACGTGACAGGACTCGAGATACGCAGTATTTT
J gene: TRBJ2-7; clone size: few; D gene: TRBD2; V gene: TRBV6-4; CDR3 protein: CASAQRGRDYEQYF; CDR3 DNA: TGTGCCAGCGCCCAGCGGGGGAGGGACTACGAGCAGTACTTC
J gene: TRBJ1-1; clone size: -; D gene: TRBD1; V gene: TRBV6-5; CDR3 protein: CASRPGTGGTFEAFF; CDR3 DNA: TGTGCCAGCAGGCCCGGGACAGGGGGAACTTTCGAAGCTTTCTTT
J gene: TRBJ1-5; clone size: few; D gene: -; V gene: TRBV5-1; CDR3 protein: CASSLEGQRGQPQHF; CDR3 DNA: TGCGCCAGCAGCTTAGAGGGCCAGAGGGGTCAGCCCCAGCATTTT
J gene: TRBJ1-1; clone size: -; D gene: -; V gene: TRBV20-1; CDR3 protein: CSAEGRNTEAFF; CDR3 DNA: TGCAGTGCAGAAGGACGGAACACTGAAGCTTTCTTT
J gene: TRBJ2-1; clone size: -; D gene: TRBD1; V gene: TRBV28; CDR3 protein: CASSLQGVTYNEQFF; CDR3 DNA: TGTGCCAGCAGTTTGCAGGGGGTCACCTACAATGAGCAGTTCTTC